Sequencing of this T cell receptor beta chain was carried out in a study of T cell responses to AZD1222 COVID-19 vaccine. Concerning this clone: Its antigen is currently unknown.

The CDR3 totals 15 residues. The ends lost 0 bases at V and 6 bases at J; junction bases unmatched: 3. CDR1 GTSNPN and CDR2 SVGIG come from the germline V gene (reference sequence). Clones were sequenced by immunoSEQ multiplex PCR, and TCRdb holds only the in-frame ones, with some missing. Of about 100,000 clones in the sample, approximately 87% were seen once. Study-wide points: Clonal diversity was possibly underestimated, and white British individuals and females predominated among donors.

V and J are TRBV30 and TRBJ2-2; 11 bases match TRBD2. The sample consisted of peripheral blood, taken on day 0 of MenACWY control vaccination. The source of this sequence is an adult in good health. The CDR3 protein is CAWSVPSGRPGELFF. As DNA, the CDR3 is TGTGCCTGGAGTGTACCTAGCGGGAGGCCCGGGGAGCTGTTTTTT.